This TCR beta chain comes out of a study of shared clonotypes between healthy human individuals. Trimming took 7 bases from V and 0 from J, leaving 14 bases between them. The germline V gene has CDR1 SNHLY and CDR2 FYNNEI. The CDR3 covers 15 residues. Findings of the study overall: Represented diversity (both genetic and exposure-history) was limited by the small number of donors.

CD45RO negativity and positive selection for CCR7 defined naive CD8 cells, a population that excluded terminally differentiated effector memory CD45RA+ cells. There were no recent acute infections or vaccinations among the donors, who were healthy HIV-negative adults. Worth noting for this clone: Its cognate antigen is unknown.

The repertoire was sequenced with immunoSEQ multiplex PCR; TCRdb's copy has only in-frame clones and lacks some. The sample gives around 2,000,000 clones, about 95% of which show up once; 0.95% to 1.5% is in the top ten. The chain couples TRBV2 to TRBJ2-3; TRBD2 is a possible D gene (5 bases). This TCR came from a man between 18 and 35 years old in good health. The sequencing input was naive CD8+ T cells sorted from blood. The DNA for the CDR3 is TGTGCCAGCACACCCGAGGGCGGGAGCACAGATACGCAGTATTTT. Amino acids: CASTPEGGSTDTQYF.